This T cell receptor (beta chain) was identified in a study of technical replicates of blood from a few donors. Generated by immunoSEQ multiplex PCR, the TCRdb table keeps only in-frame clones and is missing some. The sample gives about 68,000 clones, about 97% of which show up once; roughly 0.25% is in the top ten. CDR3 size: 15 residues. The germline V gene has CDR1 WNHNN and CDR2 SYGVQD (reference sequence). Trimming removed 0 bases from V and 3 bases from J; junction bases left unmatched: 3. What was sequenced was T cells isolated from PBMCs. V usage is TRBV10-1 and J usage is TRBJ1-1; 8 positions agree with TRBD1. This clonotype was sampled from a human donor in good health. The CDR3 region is CASSESNRGYTEAFF. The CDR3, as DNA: TGCGCCAGCAGTGAGTCAAACAGGGGGTACACTGAAGCTTTCTTT.